This record looks at one T cell receptor (beta chain) sequence and its context. The antigen is unknown. This CDR3 comprises 14 residues. No nucleotide data were recorded. Per germline, CDR1 SNHLY and CDR2 FYNNEI. Donors were around eleven juvenile idiopathic arthritis patients with active disease, 3 polyarticular and 8 oligoarticular. This sample was taken from a study of synovial regulatory T cells in juvenile arthritis. The table came from immunoSEQ multiplex PCR; TCRdb's copy has only in-frame clones and leaves some out. The listing contains 9,000 to 10,000 clones. Points from the study as a whole: Across patients, iaTreg TCR repertoires were mostly private, partly shared with synovial Teff and blood CPL.

This sequence was found in a donor younger than 35 with juvenile idiopathic arthritis. This chain links TRBV2 with TRBJ2-2; TCRdb's D call, TRBD2, is unchecked because there is no DNA. The sequenced sample consisted of Treg cells from blood. Subset of the sample: remaining (HLA-DR-negative) circulating blood Treg cells. This CDR3 reads CAIRDYRNTGELFF.